The entry below gives a single T cell receptor (beta chain) sequence along with its context. The study ran its PCR with 60 Vbeta and 13 Jbeta primers. Here immunoSEQ multiplex PCR was the method, and the copy in TCRdb shows in-frame clones only, minus some. The sample lists 90,000 to 150,000 clones, about 9.4% occurring once. The sample originates from a study of cytomegalovirus exposure and HLA in healthy donors. Overall study context: Unique TCRs numbering about 87 million, obtained from HLA-typed donors, made up an early data release.

V was shortened by 1 base and J by 3 bases, with 9 bases between the two germline ends. The germline gives CDR1 SGHTA, CDR2 FQGNSA. This CDR3 spans 14 amino acids. This receptor was identified in a woman aged 35 to 49 in good health and CMV-seropositive. The sample taken for sequencing was PBMCs. The chain is built from TRBV7-2 and TRBJ1-2; possible D gene TRBD1, 5 bases. The chain's CDR3 is CASSLGGGDYGYTF. In DNA form, the CDR3 reads TGTGCCAGCAGCTTAGGGGGGGGAGACTATGGCTACACCTTC.